Listed below are T cell receptor beta chains from one sample, sequenced in a study of blood T cells in healthy people across ages. TCRdb reanalysed the 5' RACE reads using MiXCR and keeps one entry per CDR3 protein. The table lists roughly 700,000 distinct CDR3 sequences, 25% of them singletons, with more than 7.5% in the top ten. These records were also assigned to another study, of T cells of mothers and their children.

Sample: blood. These receptors all come from a boy between 5 and 17 years old in good health. CDR3s include the opening cysteine and the closing phenylalanine or tryptophan. Fields, in order: V gene, J gene, CDR3 protein.

TRBV6-1	TRBJ1-2	CASSAGTVSYGYTF
TRBV28	TRBJ2-3	CASSQLAPDTQYF
TRBV12-3/TRBV12-4	TRBJ2-5	CASSHSGGETQYF
TRBV18	TRBJ1-2	CASSPPSSAAPLYGYTF
TRBV3-1	TRBJ2-7	CASSQEWPDSGEQYF
TRBV3-1	TRBJ1-2	CASSQDSTGRRGYTF
TRBV4-1	NA	CASSQGSGEETQYF
TRBV29-1	TRBJ2-2	CTLRRGANTGELFF
TRBV18	TRBJ1-2	CASSPIGVDGYTF
TRBV7-9	TRBJ2-4	CASSFISGYRYF
TRBV9	TRBJ2-3	CASSQGLAGSTDTQYF
TRBV11-1	TRBJ2-7	CASSPDGFSSYEQYF
TRBV5-6	TRBJ2-5	CASSNGQGEPQYF
TRBV9	TRBJ2-1	CASSRLAGGETQHF
TRBV5-1	TRBJ2-7	CASSFSGSHPGDEQYF
TRBV21-1	TRBJ1-5	CAGSNPHRGGSNQPQHF
TRBV27	TRBJ2-7	CASRLGAKGSYEQYF
TRBV20-1	TRBJ1-1	CSARDLRAGEAFF
TRBV7-9	TRBJ2-5	CASSYRRQGPETQYF
TRBV12-5	TRBJ2-7	CASGFGPYEQYF
TRBV2	TRBJ2-2	CASSRPLSLGTGELFF
TRBV9	TRBJ2-5	CASSKNRGWKTQYF
TRBV5-6	TRBJ2-1	CASGRGSYNEQFF
TRBV3-1	TRBJ2-4	CASSPAFLSTSAGGNIQYF
TRBV6-5	TRBJ2-7	CASRVQPSSEQYF
TRBV5-4	TRBJ2-1	CASSWGSGGNEQFF
TRBV28	TRBJ2-6	CASTQTVGSLTLGANVLTF
TRBV5-1	TRBJ2-3	CASSSTYSSTDTQYF